Reported below is one T cell receptor (beta chain). Antigen specificity is unknown. These data come from a study of T cell responses to AZD1222 COVID-19 vaccine. This table comes from immunoSEQ multiplex PCR, and its TCRdb copy is limited to in-frame clones, with some not included. The repertoire consists of 70,000 to 85,000 clones, with around 82% occurring once and the leading ten covering approximately 1.2%. General study points: Donor demographics were predominantly white British with a female majority; clonal diversity may be underestimated. No repertoire was sampled before or during the peak T cell response, only after it.

Germline V gene lookup returns CDR1 SGHRS and CDR2 YFSETQ. This CDR3 has 14 amino acids. Unmatched junction bases numbered 3, after V lost 2 bases and J lost 5 bases. The chain recombines TRBV5-1 with TRBJ1-1; 10 bases match TRBD1. The TCR was taken from an adult who received the AZD1222 COVID-19 vaccine. This material consisted of peripheral blood, taken 28 days after the second AZD1222 dose. The CDR3 sequence: CASSLPGQGTEAFF. The CDR3 region has the DNA TGCGCCAGCAGCTTACCGGGACAGGGGACTGAAGCTTTCTTT.